A single T cell receptor (beta chain) is shown here with its context. Its cognate antigen is unknown. The sample comes from a study of OX40 agonist ivuxolimab in advanced cancers. Across the whole study: The patients got ivuxolimab, which is an agonistic anti-OX40 (CD134) antibody. A partial response was reached by three patients: one with hepatocellular carcinoma and two with cutaneous melanoma.

Notes on the study in general: Certain nonresponders additionally had low normalized T-cell clonal expansion.

Only in-frame clones appear in the TCRdb table, and some are missing; sequencing was by immunoSEQ multiplex PCR. There are around 86,000 clones in the sample; about 92% occur only once, and roughly 13% lies in the top ten. V lost 4 bases and J 0 bases, leaving 11 bases between the germline ends. Germline CDR1 SGHTS, CDR2 YDEGEE. This CDR3 region has 15 residues. Sequenced material: CD4+ or CD8+ T cells sorted from blood, taken in a trial of the OX40 agonist ivuxolimab. J is TRBJ2-1 and V is TRBV5-8; no definite D call. The clonotype originates from an adult with an advanced solid tumor such as melanoma, head and neck, liver or kidney cancer. The CDR3 DNA sequence: TGTGCCAGCAGCCCCCTCACCTACTCCTACAATGAGCAGTTCTTC. This encodes CASSPLTYSYNEQFF.